The 6 T cell receptor beta chains given below trace back to one sample, sequenced in a study of OX40 agonist ivuxolimab in advanced cancers. The table came from immunoSEQ multiplex PCR; TCRdb's copy has only in-frame clones and leaves some out. This repertoire shows 65,000 to 90,000 clones, around 80% found once; its top ten account for approximately 5%. Sequenced here: CD4+ or CD8+ T cells sorted from blood, sampled in a trial of the OX40 agonist ivuxolimab. The receptor source for this set is an adult with an advanced solid tumor such as melanoma, head and neck, liver or kidney cancer.

The chain is built from TRBV19 and TRBJ2-6; the D gene is possibly TRBD2 (5 bases). CDR1 and CDR2 (germline): LNHDA, SQIVND (reference sequence). Trimming stripped 2 bases from V and 0 bases from J, with 14 bases between. The CDR3 has 18 amino acids. This chain's CDR3 is CASSITRGLSSGANVLTF. In DNA, the CDR3 is TGTGCCAGTAGTATAACACGAGGACTGAGCTCTGGGGCCAACGTCCTGACTTTC.

The rearrangement links TRBV28 to TRBJ2-1; possibly TRBD2 for D (6 bases). Germline CDR1 and CDR2: MDHEN and SYDVKM. Trimming removed 6 bases from V and 15 bases from J, with 18 bases in between. This CDR3 is 12 amino acids long. CDR3 DNA: TGTGCCAGCAGCGTCGGCGACAGCGGGCCGTTCTTC. As protein: CASSVGDSGPFF.

This clone appeared a single time. The chain is built from TRBV28 and TRBJ2-7; D not certain. Trimming removed 10 bases from V and 12 bases from J, with 19 bases in between. The CDR3 is 11 residues long. The V gene's germline CDR1 is MDHEN and CDR2 SYDVKM. CDR3 loop: CATMTLGSLYF. CDR3 nucleotide sequence: TGTGCCACCATGACCTTGGGAAGTCTGTACTTC. Looking up the rest from reference TRBV28 and TRBJ2-7 gives the full variable domain: DVKVTQSSRYLVKRTGEKVFLECVQDMDHENMFWYRQDPGLGLRLIYFSYDVKMKEKGDIPEGYSVSREKKERFSLILESASTNQTSMYLCATMTLGSLYFGPGTRLTVT.

This sequence joins TRBV7-9 and TRBJ2-7; no clear D gene. Deletions cut 1 base from V and 5 bases from J, with 9 bases between. This CDR3 has 13 amino acids. CDR1 and CDR2 from the germline V gene are SEHNR and FQNEAQ (reference sequence). The CDR3 protein is CASSLESSDEQYF. The CDR3 bases are TGTGCCAGCAGCTTAGAATCAAGCGACGAGCAGTACTTC.

This clone has just one count. This chain connects TRBV6-1 to TRBJ2-1, with 11 bases lining up with TRBD2. Germline loops: CDR1 MNHNS, CDR2 SASEGT. This CDR3 is 18 amino acids long. J lost 10 bases, V lost 5 bases, and 19 bases had no gene match. The CDR3 loop is CASSQDRGVAGGPGEQFF. The CDR3 bases are TGTGCCAGCAGTCAAGACAGGGGTGTAGCGGGGGGGCCGGGCGAGCAGTTCTTC.

V is TRBV5-1 and J is TRBJ1-3; D gene unclear. V was cut by 2 bases and J by 4 bases, with 10 bases left in between. Germline CDR1 is SGHRS and CDR2 is YFSETQ. This CDR3 spans 14 amino acids. CDR3 amino acids: CASSFGVTGNTIYF. In DNA, the CDR3 is TGCGCCAGCAGCTTCGGGGTGACAGGAAACACCATATATTTT.